The next 8 T cell receptor beta chains were all read from a single sample in a study of T-cell memory formation after mild COVID-19. TCRdb analysed the 5' RACE reads with MiXCR anew, one entry per CDR3 protein. The data show just over 350,000 distinct CDR3 sequences, approximately 15% seen once. Input material: PBMCs or a T cell subset sorted from them (not recorded which). These TCRs come from a man younger than 30 who had mild COVID-19 (a few samples of this study predate the infection). Cell type and time point are not known.

The gene calls are TRBV5-6 and TRBJ1-1; no reliable D call. CDR3 length: 11 amino acids. V was trimmed by 5 bases and J by 7 bases, leaving 9 bases between them. The germline V gene has CDR1 SGHDT and CDR2 YYEEEE. Written as DNA, the CDR3 is TGTGCCAGCAGTAGGGTGGATGAAGCTTTCTTT. It yields the protein CASSRVDEAFF. The full variable domain, its missing parts supplied by reference TRBV5-6 and TRBJ1-1, is DAGVTQSPTHLIKTRGQQVTLRCSPKSGHDTVSWYQQALGQGPQFIFQYYEEEERQRGNFPDRFSGHQFPNYSSELNVNALLLGDSALYLCASSRVDEAFFGQGTRLTVV.

This clonotype appeared a few times. The chain is built from TRBV5-6 and TRBJ1-5; no clear D gene. The CDR3 extends over 16 amino acids. The V and J ends lost 0 bases and 4 bases respectively, with 14 bases between them. Germline V gene data show CDR1 as SGHDT and CDR2 as YYEEEE. CDR3 nucleotides: TGTGCCAGCAGCTTGGGGGGAAGGAATGTTAATCAGCCCCAGCATTTT. Encoded protein: CASSLGGRNVNQPQHF.

This clonotype was recorded a few times. This sequence joins TRBV7-2 and TRBJ2-5; D might be TRBD1 (5 bases). The V gene's germline CDR1 is SGHTA and CDR2 FQGNSA. V lost 1 base and J 3 bases, leaving 12 bases between the germline ends. This CDR3 region has 15 residues. The DNA for the CDR3 is TGTGCCAGCAGCTTAGGCGGAGCAGGGAAAGAGACCCAGTACTTC. It yields the protein CASSLGGAGKETQYF.

CDR3 in amino acids: CASSVDGLAKNIQYF. The CDR3 DNA reads as TGTGCCAGCAGCGTAGACGGCTTAGCCAAAAACATTCAGTACTTC. The chain recombines TRBV9 with TRBJ2-4; no clear D. This CDR3 comprises 15 residues. V was pared by 0 bases and J by 0 bases, with 7 bases between. CDR1 is SGDLS, CDR2 YYNGEE, per germline.

The chain joins TRBV6-2 or TRBV6-3 to TRBJ1-2, with unresolved D. Trimming removed 5 bases at V and 8 bases at J, with 18 bases between. The CDR3 contains 14 residues. The germline V gene encodes CDR1 MNHEY and CDR2 SVGEGT. This chain's CDR3 is CASSPRGPTEGYTF. CDR3 nucleotide sequence: TGTGCCAGCAGTCCCCGCGGCCCCACGGAGGGCTACACCTTC.

In its sample, this clonotype was seen a few times. This rearrangement joins TRBV6-5 to TRBJ2-3; D perhaps matches TRBD2 (6 bases). Germline CDR1 and CDR2: MNHEY and SVGAGI. The CDR3 runs 16 residues. V lost 2 bases and J 4 bases, leaving 16 bases between the germline ends. CDR3 DNA: TGTGCCAGCAGTTACGCGCGGGGACGAAGTCCAGATACGCAGTATTTT. Protein: CASSYARGRSPDTQYF.

The V call is TRBV12-3 or TRBV12-4, the J call TRBJ1-5; D unclear. The CDR3 consists of 16 residues. The ends were cut back, 6 bases at V and 6 bases at J, with 21 bases in the middle. Written as DNA, the CDR3 is TGTGCCAGCAGCCTCACCGGGAGGGTAGCGGCTCAGCCCCAGCATTTT. This sequence encodes CASSLTGRVAAQPQHF.

This clonotype came up once. The chain couples TRBV27 to TRBJ1-4; perhaps TRBD1 as D (5 bases). Germline loops: CDR1 MNHEY, CDR2 SMNVEV (reference sequence). V dropped 5 bases and J dropped 13 bases, with 11 bases sitting between them. This CDR3 spans 11 amino acids. CDR3 residues: CASSGAWGLFF. DNA of the CDR3: TGTGCCAGCAGTGGGGCGTGGGGACTGTTTTTT. The whole variable domain, filled in from reference TRBV27 and TRBJ1-4, reads EAQVTQNPRYLITVTGKKLTVTCSQNMNHEYMSWYRQDPGLGLRQIYYSMNVEVTDKGDVPEGYKVSRKEKRNFPLILESPSPNQTSLYFCASSGAWGLFFGSGTQLSVL.